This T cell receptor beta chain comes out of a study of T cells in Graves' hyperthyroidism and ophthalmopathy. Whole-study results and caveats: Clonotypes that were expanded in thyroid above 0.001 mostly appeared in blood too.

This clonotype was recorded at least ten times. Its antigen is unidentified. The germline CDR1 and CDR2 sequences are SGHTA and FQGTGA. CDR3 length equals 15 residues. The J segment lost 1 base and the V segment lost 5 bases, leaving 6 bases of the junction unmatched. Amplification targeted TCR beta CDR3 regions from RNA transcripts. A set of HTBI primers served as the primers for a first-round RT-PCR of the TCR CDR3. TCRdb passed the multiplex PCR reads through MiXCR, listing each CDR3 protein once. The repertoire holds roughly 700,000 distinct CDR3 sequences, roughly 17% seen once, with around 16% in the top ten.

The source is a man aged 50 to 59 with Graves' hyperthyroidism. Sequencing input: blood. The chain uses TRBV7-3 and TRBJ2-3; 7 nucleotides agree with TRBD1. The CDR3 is CASSPSGTGTDTQYF. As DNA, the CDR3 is TGTGCCAGCAGCCCATCCGGGACAGGCACAGATACGCAGTATTTT.